The 21 T cell receptor beta chains below were found in one sample sequenced in a study of T cells in Graves' hyperthyroidism and ophthalmopathy. From RNA transcripts, TCR beta CDR3 regions were amplified. TCR CDR3 underwent first-round RT-PCR with the HTBI primer set. In TCRdb, the multiplex PCR reads were re-called with MiXCR into one record per CDR3 protein. The table shows some 760,000 distinct CDR3 sequences, with 12% to 15% occurring only once. The sample taken for sequencing was blood. Source of these receptors: a woman between 18 and 29 years old with Graves' hyperthyroidism.

This clonotype was recorded many times. The genes are TRBV12-3 or TRBV12-4 and TRBJ2-1, with D unresolved. V lost 6 bases and J lost 8, with 20 bases in between. The CDR3 length is 15 residues. CDR3 DNA: TGTGCCAGCAGCCCGAGGCCGACTGGCCGCGATGAGCAGTTCTTC. It translates to CASSPRPTGRDEQFF.

This clonotype was seen ten or more times. V is TRBV2 and J is TRBJ2-2; 9 bases map to TRBD2. With 8 bases clipped from V and 4 bases from J, the junction kept 8 bases outside the gene matches. Per the germline V gene, CDR1 is SNHLY and CDR2 is FYNNEI. The CDR3 runs to 15 residues. CDR3 amino acids: CASRETSGFTGELFF. The CDR3 region has the DNA TGTGCCAGCCGAGAAACTAGCGGGTTCACCGGGGAGCTGTTTTTT.

In its sample, this clonotype was seen a few times. This chain links TRBV5-1 with TRBJ1-6; D gene uncertain. Germline CDR1 and CDR2: SGHRS and YFSETQ. The CDR3 has 15 amino acids. Trimming cost V 4 bases and J 2 bases, with 10 bases left between them. CDR3 DNA: TGCGCCAGCAGCGATGGTGGCCCCTATAATTCACCCCTCCACTTT. Protein product: CASSDGGPYNSPLHF.

This clonotype was recorded at least ten times. The chain uses TRBV7-9 and TRBJ2-5, with TRBD2 matching over 9 bases. Losses at the gene ends were 4 bases for V and 1 base for J; bases not matched to a gene: 1. The CDR3 contains 14 residues. From germline, CDR1 is SEHNR and CDR2 FQNEAQ (reference sequence). This CDR3 is CASSSTSGQETQYF. In DNA form, the CDR3 reads TGTGCCAGCAGCTCGACTAGCGGCCAAGAGACCCAGTACTTC.

The rearrangement uses TRBV7-9 and TRBJ2-7; TRBD1 matches 9 bases. This CDR3 is 15 amino acids long. The germline V gene has CDR1 SEHNR and CDR2 FQNEAQ (reference sequence). Losses at the gene ends were 4 bases for V and 0 bases for J; bases not matched to a gene: 4. The CDR3 loop reads CASSSTGGDSYEQYF. In DNA form, the CDR3 reads TGTGCCAGCAGCTCGACAGGGGGAGACTCCTACGAGCAGTACTTC.

This clonotype was observed a handful of times. This chain links TRBV29-1 with TRBJ1-2; no clear D. V shed 4 bases and J shed 3 bases, with 9 bases lying between them. Germline-derived CDR1 and CDR2 are SQVTM and ANQGSEA. The CDR3 loop spans 12 amino acids. CDR3 coding DNA: TGCAGCGTTGTCGGCACAGACTATGGCTACACCTTC. Translation gives CSVVGTDYGYTF.

J is TRBJ2-5 and V is TRBV28, with TRBD1 matching over 10 bases. Per germline, CDR1 MDHEN and CDR2 SYDVKM. Trimming took 3 bases from V and 7 from J; bases not matched to a gene: 14. The CDR3 totals 17 residues. The CDR3 sequence is CASSLTGGRGAGRTQYF. CDR3 bases: TGTGCCAGCAGTTTGACAGGGGGCCGCGGAGCGGGGAGGACCCAGTACTTC.

This clonotype was seen a handful of times. This rearrangement joins TRBV6-1 to TRBJ1-5, with 10 bases lining up with TRBD1. Trimming cost V 6 bases and J 4 bases; bases outside gene matches: 12. Germline assignment: CDR1 MNHNS and CDR2 SASEGT. The CDR3 is made up of 17 amino acids. The CDR3 loop reads CASRPKPTGGRNQPQHF. The DNA of the CDR3 is TGTGCCAGCAGACCCAAGCCGACAGGGGGCAGGAATCAGCCCCAGCATTTT.

V and J are TRBV20-1 and TRBJ1-6; D possibly corresponds to TRBD1 (6 bases). The germline V and J ends were trimmed by 2 bases and 7 bases, with 12 bases remaining between them. The CDR3 sequence is 14 residues long. CDR1 and CDR2 from the germline V gene are DFQATT and SNEGSKA (reference sequence). CDR3: CSARRGGENSPLHF. The CDR3 DNA sequence: TGCAGTGCTAGACGAGGGGGGGAGAATTCACCCCTCCACTTT.

V usage is TRBV29-1 and J usage is TRBJ2-1, with D possibly matching TRBD1 (6 bases). CDR1 SQVTM and CDR2 ANQGSEA come from the germline V gene. Trimming removed 2 bases from V and 12 bases from J, with 17 bases in between. The CDR3 totals 13 residues. The CDR3 here is CSVEPLGQTGQFF. Here the CDR3 DNA reads TGCAGCGTTGAACCCCTCGGACAGACCGGGCAGTTCTTC.

The sample holds a few counts of this clonotype. The chain carries TRBV20-1 and TRBJ2-4, with TRBD2 as a possible D gene (5 bases). Germline lookup yields CDR1 DFQATT and CDR2 SNEGSKA (reference sequence). The V end was cut by 2 bases, the J end by 7 bases, with 21 bases between. CDR3 length: 16 residues. CDR3 DNA: TGCAGTGCTAGACTCTCTAGCCCCCCAGAGCGGAACATTCAGTACTTC. It translates to CSARLSSPPERNIQYF.

V is TRBV11-2 and J is TRBJ1-6; a possible D gene is TRBD1 (5 bases). Germline CDR1 reads SGHAT; CDR2 reads FQNNGV. CDR3 length: 14 amino acids. V was shortened by 3 bases and J by 10 bases, with 13 bases between the two germline ends. CDR3 coding DNA: TGTGCCAGCAGCTTTCCCCGACAGAGGTCACCCCTCCACTTT. It translates to CASSFPRQRSPLHF.

This clonotype occurred many times. This sequence joins TRBV5-6 and TRBJ1-1; D unresolved. The CDR3 loop spans 14 amino acids. Germline CDR1 and CDR2: SGHDT and YYEEEE. Trimming shortened V by 0 bases and J by 4 bases, and 10 bases separated the two germline ends. This CDR3 reads CASSLGGWGTEAFF. The CDR3, as DNA: TGTGCCAGCAGCTTGGGCGGGTGGGGCACTGAAGCTTTCTTT.

This clonotype was seen more than once but under ten times. The chain is built from TRBV20-1 and TRBJ2-3; 9 bases are a match to TRBD1. The CDR3 length is 13 residues. Losses at the gene ends were 6 bases for V and 6 bases for J; bases not matched to a gene: 7. The V gene's germline CDR1 is DFQATT and CDR2 SNEGSKA (reference sequence). In DNA, the CDR3 is TGCAGTGCGAGGGGACAGGGTTGGGATACGCAGTATTTT. Translating it yields CSARGQGWDTQYF.

Comments on this clonotype: A much bigger clone sits one base away, suggesting this may be a read error. The CDR3 sequence: CASPPPSQISYEQYF. DNA for the CDR3: TGTGCCAGCCCACCACCCTCTCAGATCTCCTACGAGCAGTACTTC. The chain is built from TRBV18 and TRBJ2-7; D unclear. The CDR3 spans 15 residues. CDR1 is KGHSH and CDR2 is LQKENI in the germline V gene.

This clonotype was seen a handful of times. CDR3 sequence reads: CASKGRSTGENLNYGYTF. The CDR3 nucleotides read TGTGCCAGTAAGGGACGCTCGACAGGGGAGAATCTTAACTATGGCTACACCTTC. V gene TRBV19 combines with J gene TRBJ1-2, with 8 bases matching TRBD1. The germline CDR1 and CDR2 sequences are LNHDA and SQIVND (reference sequence). The CDR3 runs to 18 residues. The V segment lost 7 bases and the J segment 1 base; nucleotides outside the gene matches: 17.

This clonotype was seen only a few times. The J gene is TRBJ2-7, the V gene TRBV4-3; D not certain. Germline V gene lookup returns CDR1 LGHNA and CDR2 YSLEER. The CDR3 is made up of 15 amino acids. Trimming took 2 bases from V and 1 from J, leaving 12 bases between them. The CDR3 DNA reads as TGCGCCAGCAGCCAAACCTACGGAAGTTCCTACGAGCAGTACTTC. Translation gives CASSQTYGSSYEQYF.

This CDR3 is CASRNGGQETQYF. The CDR3 DNA sequence: TGTGCCAGTAGAAACGGTGGCCAAGAGACCCAGTACTTC. The V and J genes are TRBV19 and TRBJ2-5; D is uncertain. The CDR3 has 13 amino acids. Germline lookup yields CDR1 LNHDA and CDR2 SQIVND (reference sequence). Trimming removed 6 bases at V and 1 base at J, with 9 bases between.

The chain combines TRBV30 with TRBJ2-7; D gene unclear. Per germline, CDR1 GTSNPN and CDR2 SVGIG (reference sequence). The CDR3 has 16 amino acids. Trimming took 5 bases from V and 6 from J, leaving 26 bases between them. Written as DNA, the CDR3 is TGTGCCTGGTCTACTGCCCCAGGTTCTTGGGCGTCCGAGCAGTACTTC. Translating it yields CAWSTAPGSWASEQYF.

The table lists this clonotype with many counts. The V call is TRBV28, the J call TRBJ2-2; 9 bases align to TRBD2. The V gene's germline CDR1 is MDHEN and CDR2 SYDVKM. The CDR3 covers 15 residues. J gave up 7 bases and V 7 bases, and 10 bases lay outside the gene matches. CDR3 sequence: CASITSSGGSGELFF. The CDR3 coding sequence is TGTGCCAGCATCACAAGTAGCGGGGGCAGCGGGGAGCTGTTTTTT. The full variable domain, its missing parts supplied by reference TRBV28 and TRBJ2-2, is DVKVTQSSRYLVKRTGEKVFLECVQDMDHENMFWYRQDPGLGLRLIYFSYDVKMKEKGDIPEGYSVSREKKERFSLILESASTNQTSMYLCASITSSGGSGELFFGEGSRLTVL.

This clonotype was counted at least ten times. The V gene is TRBV3-1, the J gene TRBJ2-1; D gene uncertain. CDR3 length equals 15 residues. The germline V gene encodes CDR1 LGHDT and CDR2 YNNKEL (reference sequence). V lost 0 bases, J lost 4 bases, and 10 bases lay in between. The CDR3 region has the DNA TGTGCCAGCAGCCAAGATCCCCACCCGTACAATGAGCAGTTCTTC. It specifies CASSQDPHPYNEQFF.